The clone carrying this T cell receptor (beta chain) occurred a few times. This sample also contains other DNA sequences that code for the same CDR3. The data belong to a study of Ad26.COV2.S vaccination and SARS-CoV-2 variants. From germline, CDR1 is GTSNPN and CDR2 SVGIG (reference sequence). There are 13 residues in the CDR3. Between the trimmed V and J ends, which lost 1 base and 1 base, there was a span of 5 bases. Sequenced by immunoSEQ multiplex PCR; TCRdb stores in-frame clones only, minus some. Of hundreds of thousands of clones listed, 90% are singletons. Sample treatment: roughly 20 received Ad26.COV2.S at low or high dose, single or two shots; 5 received placebo; per-sample allocation not given. Sampling happened 63 days after the first vaccine or placebo injection. What was given as vaccine was an Ad26 vector encoding Wuhan-strain SARS-CoV-2 spike.

This receptor was taken from a person between 18 and 60 years old who received the Ad26.COV2.S COVID-19 vaccine or a placebo. V and J are TRBV30 and TRBJ1-5; D unresolved. The starting material was peripheral blood, obtained in a trial of Ad26.COV2.S vaccine versus placebo. The CDR3 here is CAWSGTSNQPQHF. As DNA, the CDR3 is TGTGCCTGGAGTGGGACGAGCAATCAGCCCCAGCATTTT.